These T cell receptor beta chains were read from a single sample in a study of blood T cell repertoires in COVID-19. TCRdb keeps only in-frame clones here, not all; method: immunoSEQ multiplex PCR. The sample includes around 300,000 clones, over 80% of them seen just once. Source material: peripheral blood. Receptors were obtained from a woman aged 40 to 49 with acute or convalescent COVID-19. Both conserved end residues are part of each CDR3. Fields, in order: J gene, clone size, D gene, V gene, CDR3 DNA, CDR3 protein. D genes are given only for firm matches. Where a row states a size, it is once, few, many or the class of an expanded clone; other rows omit it.

TRBJ2-1,once,-,TRBV20-1,TGCAGTGCGGACACTACTGCACAGTTCTTC,CSADTTAQFF
TRBJ1-1,-,-,TRBV27,TGTGCCAGCAGTCGAACAGGGTACAACACTGAAGCTTTCTTT,CASSRTGYNTEAFF
TRBJ1-1,-,TRBD1,TRBV2,TGTGCCAGCCAAGTTACAGGGGTGAACACTGAAGCTTTCTTT,CASQVTGVNTEAFF
TRBJ2-2,-,-,TRBV7-9,TGTGCCAGCAGCCCGGGACTTCGGGGTACCGGGGAGCTGTTTTTT,CASSPGLRGTGELFF
TRBJ1-1,-,TRBD1,TRBV7-3,TGTGCCAGCAGCTCCACCCGGGACAGGGTAAATGAAGCTTTCTTT,CASSSTRDRVNEAFF
TRBJ2-3,-,TRBD2,TRBV27,TGTGCCAGCAGTTCATCTAGCGGGGCGTTATATAGCACAGATACGCAGTATTTT,CASSSSSGALYSTDTQYF
TRBJ1-3,-,-,TRBV29-1,TGCAGCGTCGTTGTGCCAGGTGTGAAGGGAGACACCATATATTTT,CSVVVPGVKGDTIYF
TRBJ1-3,-,-,TRBV5-4,TGTGCCAGCAGCCCGTGGGGAGGGATGGACACCATATATTTT,CASSPWGGMDTIYF
TRBJ2-5,-,TRBD1,TRBV6-1,TGTGCCAGCAGTGAAGCTGGGGTTGGACAGGCCAACCAAGAGACCCAGTACTTC,CASSEAGVGQANQETQYF
TRBJ2-1,-,-,TRBV11-3,TGTGCCAGCAGCTACATGGGGAGCTCCTACAATGAGCAGTTCTTC,CASSYMGSSYNEQFF
TRBJ1-6,-,-,TRBV2,TGTGCCAGCAGTGCATCGGGGTTCGGGGGATCACCCCTCCACTTT,CASSASGFGGSPLHF
TRBJ1-6,-,-,TRBV27,TGTGCCAGCAGTTTATATGCAGACAGCCTCAATTCACCCCTCCACTTT,CASSLYADSLNSPLHF
TRBJ1-5,once,TRBD1,TRBV12-3/TRBV12-4,TGTGCCAGCAGCAGACAGGGACGGGAGCCCCAGCATTTT,CASSRQGREPQHF
TRBJ1-2,-,-,TRBV6-5,TGTGCCAGCAGTTCCCCTCTTGGCCGTGGCTACACCTTC,CASSSPLGRGYTF
TRBJ1-4,-,TRBD1,TRBV19,TGTGCCAGTAGTATCCTGACAGGGATCGGTGAAAAACTGTTTTTT,CASSILTGIGEKLFF
TRBJ1-2,-,-,TRBV18,TGTGCCAGCTCACCACCTCCAGACAGATATGGCTACACCTTC,CASSPPPDRYGYTF
TRBJ2-2,-,TRBD1,TRBV7-7,TGTGCCAGCAGCTCCGGGACAGGAAACACCGGGGAGCTGTTTTTT,CASSSGTGNTGELFF
TRBJ1-4,-,TRBD1,TRBV5-1,TGCGCCAGCAGCCGGGACAGCGCTCGGGAAAAACTGTTTTTT,CASSRDSAREKLFF
TRBJ2-2,-,TRBD1,TRBV5-4,TGTGCCAGCAGCTTCGGGACAGCCAACACCGGGGAGCTGTTTTTT,CASSFGTANTGELFF
TRBJ1-1,many,TRBD1,TRBV7-9,TGTGCCAGCAGCTTAGCGGCCGGGACAGGGCATTTTTCGAACACTGAAGCTTTCTTT,CASSLAAGTGHFSNTEAFF